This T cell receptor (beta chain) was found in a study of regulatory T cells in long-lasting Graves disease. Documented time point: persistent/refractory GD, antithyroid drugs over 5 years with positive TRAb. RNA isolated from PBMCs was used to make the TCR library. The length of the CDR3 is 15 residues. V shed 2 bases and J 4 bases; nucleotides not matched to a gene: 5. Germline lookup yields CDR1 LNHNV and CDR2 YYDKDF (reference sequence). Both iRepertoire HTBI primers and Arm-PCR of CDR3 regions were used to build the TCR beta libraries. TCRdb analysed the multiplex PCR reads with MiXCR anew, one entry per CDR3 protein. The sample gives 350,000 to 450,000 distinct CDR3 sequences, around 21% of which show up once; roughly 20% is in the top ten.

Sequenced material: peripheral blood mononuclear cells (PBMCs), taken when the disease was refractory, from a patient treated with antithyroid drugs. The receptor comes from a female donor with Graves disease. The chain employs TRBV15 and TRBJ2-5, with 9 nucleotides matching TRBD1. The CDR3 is CATSRPGTGLETQYF. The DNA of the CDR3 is TGTGCCACCAGCAGACCCGGGACAGGGCTAGAGACCCAGTACTTC.